Below, 5 T cell receptor beta chains from the same sample are listed, as sequenced in a study of T cells in localized non-small cell lung cancer. Sequencing used immunoSEQ multiplex PCR; TCRdb keeps in-frame clones, though not all of them. The data show about 77,000 clones, with 85% to 90% seen just once and 20% to 25% held by the top ten. The sample in question was peripheral blood, obtained before any cancer treatment. The origin of the receptors is a woman aged 40-75 years with stage I squamous cell lung carcinoma.

The chain uses TRBV15 and TRBJ2-3, with D tentatively TRBD2 (7 bases). V was pared by 4 bases and J by 1 base, with 9 bases between. This CDR3 comprises 14 residues. CDR1 is LNHNV, CDR2 YYDKDF, per germline (reference sequence). CDR3 DNA: TGTGCCACCAGCATCGGGGGGCGCACAGATACGCAGTATTTT. Its protein is CATSIGGRTDTQYF.

The chain uses TRBV28 and TRBJ1-1; D uncertain. CDR1 and CDR2 (germline): MDHEN, SYDVKM. The CDR3 length is 14 residues. Trimming removed 6 bases from V and 2 bases from J, with 13 bases in between. The CDR3 DNA reads TGTGCCAGCAGGATGACATCCGCCAACACTGAAGCTTTCTTT. Protein: CASRMTSANTEAFF.

The chain couples TRBV5-1 to TRBJ2-3; the match to TRBD2 covers 13 bases. Germline CDR1 SGHRS, CDR2 YFSETQ. J was trimmed by 0 bases and V by 2 bases; bases with no gene match: 6. This CDR3 is built from 18 residues. CDR3 region: CASSLLAGGRGSTDTQYF. DNA for the CDR3: TGCGCCAGCAGCTTACTAGCGGGGGGGCGCGGGAGCACAGATACGCAGTATTTT.

The chain uses TRBV2 and TRBJ2-7; D is unclear. Germline CDR1 reads SNHLY; CDR2 reads FYNNEI. Trimming cost V 3 bases and J 5 bases, with 2 bases left between them. The length of the CDR3 is 10 residues. The CDR3 coding sequence is TGTGCCAGCAGTGAGCACGAGCAGTACTTC. This sequence encodes CASSEHEQYF.

V is TRBV14 and J is TRBJ1-2; D uncertain. V dropped 2 bases and J dropped 4 bases, with 11 bases sitting between them. The length of the CDR3 is 14 residues. From germline, CDR1 is SGHDN and CDR2 FVKESK. The CDR3 DNA sequence: TGTGCCAGCAGCCAAAATAGGTATAGCTATGGCTACACCTTC. Encoded protein: CASSQNRYSYGYTF.